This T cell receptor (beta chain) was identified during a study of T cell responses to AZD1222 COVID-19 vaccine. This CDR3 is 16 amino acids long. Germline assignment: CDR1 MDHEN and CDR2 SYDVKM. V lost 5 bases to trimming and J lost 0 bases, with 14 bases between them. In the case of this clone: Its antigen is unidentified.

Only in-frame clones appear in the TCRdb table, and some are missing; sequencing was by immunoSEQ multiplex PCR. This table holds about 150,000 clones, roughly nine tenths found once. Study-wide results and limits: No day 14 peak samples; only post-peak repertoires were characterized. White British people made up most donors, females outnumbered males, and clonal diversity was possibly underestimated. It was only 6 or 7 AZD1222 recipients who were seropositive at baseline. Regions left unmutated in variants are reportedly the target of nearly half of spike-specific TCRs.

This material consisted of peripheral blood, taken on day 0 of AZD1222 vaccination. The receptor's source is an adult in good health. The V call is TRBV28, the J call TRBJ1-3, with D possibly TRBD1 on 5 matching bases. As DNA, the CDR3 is TGTGCCAGCAGTCCCCTGGGGGACCGCTCTGGAAACACCATATATTTT. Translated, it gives CASSPLGDRSGNTIYF. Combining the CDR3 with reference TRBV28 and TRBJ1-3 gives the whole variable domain DVKVTQSSRYLVKRTGEKVFLECVQDMDHENMFWYRQDPGLGLRLIYFSYDVKMKEKGDIPEGYSVSREKKERFSLILESASTNQTSMYLCASSPLGDRSGNTIYFGEGSWLTVV.